These T cell receptor beta chains were read from a single sample in a study of T cells in narcolepsy. Some clones are missing from TCRdb's copy, which holds only in-frame ones; the method was immunoSEQ multiplex PCR. The data show tens of thousands of clones, about three quarters seen once. Input material: CD45RA- memory CD4+ T cells from PBMCs. The receptors stem from a human donor with narcolepsy. Each CDR3 is given with its conserved first and last residue. Fields, in order: CDR3 DNA, CDR3 protein, clone size, J gene, V gene, D gene. D genes are given only for firm matches. Not all rows give a size; the values are once, few, many and, for expanded clones, a class.

DNA: TGTGCCAGCAGCGAACGGGAGACCCAGTACTTC
CDR3: CASSERETQYF
size: few
J: TRBJ2-5
V: TRBV5-5
D: NA

DNA: TGTGCCAGCAGCCCTCCGACAGGGATTAATGAGCAGTTCTTC
CDR3: CASSPPTGINEQFF
size: NA
J: TRBJ2-1
V: TRBV11-1
D: TRBD1

DNA: TGCGCCAGCAGCCTCAGGGAGGGGGACTACGAGCAGTACTTC
CDR3: CASSLREGDYEQYF
size: NA
J: TRBJ2-7
V: TRBV4-3
D: NA

DNA: TGTGCCTGGAGTGTTGAAGCGGGAGTGATAGATACGCAGTATTTT
CDR3: CAWSVEAGVIDTQYF
size: NA
J: TRBJ2-3
V: TRBV30
D: TRBD2

DNA: TGTGCCAGCAGCTTTGACGGCGACTATGGCTACACCTTC
CDR3: CASSFDGDYGYTF
size: NA
J: TRBJ1-2
V: TRBV5-7
D: NA

DNA: TGTGCCAGCAGTATGACCGGGATTAACACTGAAGCTTTCTTT
CDR3: CASSMTGINTEAFF
size: NA
J: TRBJ1-1
V: TRBV6-5
D: NA

DNA: TGTGCCAGCAGCTTGATAGGGCAGAACTATGGCTACACCTTC
CDR3: CASSLIGQNYGYTF
size: few
J: TRBJ1-2
V: TRBV5-4
D: NA

DNA: TGTGCCAGCACCAGCAGGGATACTAACTATGGCTACACCTTC
CDR3: CASTSRDTNYGYTF
size: NA
J: TRBJ1-2
V: TRBV2
D: NA

DNA: TGTGCCAGCAGCCGGACTCTAGCGGCCAGCACAGATACGCAGTATTTT
CDR3: CASSRTLAASTDTQYF
size: NA
J: TRBJ2-3
V: TRBV7-9
D: TRBD2

DNA: TGTGCCAGCAGCCCCCCAGGCGGGCGGGTGTACGAGCAGTACTTC
CDR3: CASSPPGGRVYEQYF
size: NA
J: TRBJ2-7
V: TRBV5-4
D: NA

DNA: TGCAGCGTTGCGTTTAGCGGGAGTTCCGGGGAGCTGTTTTTT
CDR3: CSVAFSGSSGELFF
size: NA
J: TRBJ2-2
V: TRBV29-1
D: TRBD2

DNA: TGTGCCAGCAGCATGGGACTAGCGGGTCTAGAGACCCAGTACTTC
CDR3: CASSMGLAGLETQYF
size: few
J: TRBJ2-5
V: TRBV5-4
D: TRBD2

DNA: TGCGCCAGCAGCTTGGTCACCACAGGGGGCGCTGAAGCTTTCTTT
CDR3: CASSLVTTGGAEAFF
size: NA
J: TRBJ1-1
V: TRBV5-1
D: TRBD1

DNA: TGTGCCAGCAGTTACTCGATTGGGGGGAATACGCAGTATTTT
CDR3: CASSYSIGGNTQYF
size: NA
J: TRBJ2-3
V: TRBV6-6
D: NA

DNA: TGCGCCAGCAGCCTGTCTACTAGCGGCAGGAACGTCATGTACGAGCAGTACTTC
CDR3: CASSLSTSGRNVMYEQYF
size: NA
J: TRBJ2-7
V: TRBV5-1
D: TRBD2

DNA: TGTGCCAGCAGCTTAGGGGGCGGGAGGTTATACAATGAGCAGTTCTTC
CDR3: CASSLGGGRLYNEQFF
size: NA
J: TRBJ2-1
V: TRBV7-9
D: TRBD2

DNA: TGTGCCAGCAGCGTAGATCGAGACAGGGTCTACGAGCAGTACTTC
CDR3: CASSVDRDRVYEQYF
size: NA
J: TRBJ2-7
V: TRBV9
D: TRBD1

DNA: TGTGCCAGCAGTTACTCGGGAGTTGATCGCATCGCCATATATTTT
CDR3: CASSYSGVDRIAIYF
size: few
J: TRBJ1-3
V: TRBV6-5
D: NA

DNA: TGCAGCGCAGAGCAGGGGGCGAACACCGGGGAGCTGTTTTTT
CDR3: CSAEQGANTGELFF
size: NA
J: TRBJ2-2
V: TRBV29-1
D: TRBD1

DNA: TGTGCCAGTAGTATAGGGCGGGGGGGCTCCTACAATGAGCAGTTCTTC
CDR3: CASSIGRGGSYNEQFF
size: NA
J: TRBJ2-1
V: TRBV19
D: TRBD2

DNA: TGCGCCAGCAGCCCCAGTGACAGGTTCACTGAAGCTTTCTTT
CDR3: CASSPSDRFTEAFF
size: NA
J: TRBJ1-1
V: TRBV5-1
D: NA

DNA: TGTGCCAGTACCCCTACCCAAAAGGTTTCCCCTGAAGCTTTCTTT
CDR3: CASTPTQKVSPEAFF
size: few
J: TRBJ1-1
V: TRBV19
D: NA

DNA: TGTGCCAGCAGCAGGAGCACCGGGACCAAACCCTTCCGGGGCAATCAGCCCCAGCATTTT
CDR3: CASSRSTGTKPFRGNQPQHF
size: NA
J: TRBJ1-5
V: TRBV21-1
D: NA

DNA: TGCGCCAGCAGCTTCACAGGGGGCCAGTACTTC
CDR3: CASSFTGGQYF
size: NA
J: TRBJ2-5
V: TRBV5-1
D: TRBD1

DNA: TGTGCCTGGAGTGATACCGCGGGTCTAGCGGGTGAGCAGTTCTTC
CDR3: CAWSDTAGLAGEQFF
size: once
J: TRBJ2-1
V: TRBV30
D: TRBD2

DNA: TGTGCCAGAAGCTTGGGTCGTAGCAATTGGGGGCCGGTTGCCGGGGAGCTGTTTTTT
CDR3: CARSLGRSNWGPVAGELFF
size: NA
J: TRBJ2-2
V: TRBV5-3
D: NA

DNA: TGTGCCAGCTCACCACAGGGGGAGAACTATGGCTACACCTTC
CDR3: CASSPQGENYGYTF
size: few
J: TRBJ1-2
V: TRBV18
D: NA

DNA: TGTGCCAGCTCCCGGCAGGAATACAATGAGCAGTTCTTC
CDR3: CASSRQEYNEQFF
size: NA
J: TRBJ2-1
V: TRBV7-9
D: NA

DNA: TGTGCCAGCAGCCCAGGACGGATAAGCTCCTACGAGCAGTACTTC
CDR3: CASSPGRISSYEQYF
size: NA
J: TRBJ2-7
V: TRBV5-8
D: NA

DNA: TGTGCCAGTACTCTTACAGGGGGCCGTGGAAACACCATATATTTT
CDR3: CASTLTGGRGNTIYF
size: NA
J: TRBJ1-3
V: TRBV19
D: TRBD1

DNA: TGTGCCAGCGCCGAAGCGGGACTAGCGGGACGCACAGATACGCAGTATTTT
CDR3: CASAEAGLAGRTDTQYF
size: NA
J: TRBJ2-3
V: TRBV7-8
D: TRBD2

DNA: TGTGCCAGTATATCCCAGGGGGTCTATGGCTACACCTTC
CDR3: CASISQGVYGYTF
size: once
J: TRBJ1-2
V: TRBV19
D: TRBD1

DNA: TGCGCCAGCAGCTTGGCCACAGTCTCAGGGGGAGCTTTCTTT
CDR3: CASSLATVSGGAFF
size: NA
J: TRBJ1-1
V: TRBV5-1
D: TRBD1

DNA: TGCGCCAGCAATAGCGGGGCTGGTCCCTACGAGCAGTACTTC
CDR3: CASNSGAGPYEQYF
size: NA
J: TRBJ2-7
V: TRBV5-1
D: TRBD2

DNA: TGTGCCAGCAGTGGTGGGGGGTACAATACGCAGTATTTT
CDR3: CASSGGGYNTQYF
size: medium-sized
J: TRBJ2-3
V: TRBV2
D: NA

DNA: TGTGCCAGCGCACGGACTAGCGGGGGGGCTAGCACAGATACGCAGTATTTT
CDR3: CASARTSGGASTDTQYF
size: NA
J: TRBJ2-3
V: TRBV7-2
D: TRBD2

DNA: TGTGCCAGCAGTGAGGTTAAGACCCACAATGAGCAGTTCTTC
CDR3: CASSEVKTHNEQFF
size: once
J: TRBJ2-1
V: TRBV25-1
D: NA

DNA: TGTGCCAGCAGAACCGGGACTAGGGTCTACGAGCAGTACTTC
CDR3: CASRTGTRVYEQYF
size: NA
J: TRBJ2-7
V: TRBV2
D: TRBD2

DNA: TGTGCCAGCAGTTACTACCGACAGGTCGCCACTGAAGCTTTCTTT
CDR3: CASSYYRQVATEAFF
size: once
J: TRBJ1-1
V: TRBV6-6
D: NA

DNA: TGTGCCAGCAGTTACGGGCAGGGAGTTACCTACGAGCAGTACTTC
CDR3: CASSYGQGVTYEQYF
size: NA
J: TRBJ2-7
V: TRBV6-6
D: NA

DNA: TGTGCCTGGAGTGTTCTAGCGGGAGGGCCGGGCCCCTACAATGAGCAGTTCTTC
CDR3: CAWSVLAGGPGPYNEQFF
size: NA
J: TRBJ2-1
V: TRBV30
D: TRBD2

DNA: TGTGCCAGCAGTGAACAGGGGGCGGGTAATGAGCAGTTCTTC
CDR3: CASSEQGAGNEQFF
size: NA
J: TRBJ2-1
V: TRBV2
D: TRBD1

DNA: TGTGCCAGCAGCGAGCAAAGGGTAGGGTCCGGTCAGCCCCAGCATTTT
CDR3: CASSEQRVGSGQPQHF
size: once
J: TRBJ1-5
V: TRBV27
D: NA

DNA: TGCGCCAGCAGCCAAGGGACTAGCGGGTTCTACAATGAGCAGTTCTTC
CDR3: CASSQGTSGFYNEQFF
size: NA
J: TRBJ2-1
V: TRBV5-1
D: TRBD2

DNA: TGTGCCAGCAGCTTAGGCGGGAGTCTCAACGAGCAGTACTTC
CDR3: CASSLGGSLNEQYF
size: NA
J: TRBJ2-7
V: TRBV7-9
D: TRBD2

DNA: TGTGCCAGCAGCCACAGGGGTCCTAACTATGGCTACACCTTC
CDR3: CASSHRGPNYGYTF
size: NA
J: TRBJ1-2
V: TRBV21-1
D: NA

DNA: TGTGCCAGCTCACCACAGGGGCAGACTGGAAACACCATATATTTT
CDR3: CASSPQGQTGNTIYF
size: NA
J: TRBJ1-3
V: TRBV18
D: NA

DNA: TGCAGCGTCCAGGGGCCGGGAGGTGACTATGGCTACACCTTC
CDR3: CSVQGPGGDYGYTF
size: NA
J: TRBJ1-2
V: TRBV29-1
D: NA